These 11 T cell receptor beta chains were all obtained from the same sample, sequenced in a study of cytomegalovirus exposure and HLA in healthy donors. The PCR ran on 60 Vbeta and 13 Jbeta primers. Libraries were prepared by immunoSEQ multiplex PCR; TCRdb keeps only in-frame clonotypes and omits some of them. The data show under 200,000 clones, roughly 80% seen once. Sequences were obtained from PBMCs. The receptor source for this set is a man aged 25 to 40 in good health and CMV-seronegative.

The rearrangement joins TRBV2 to TRBJ2-3; D remains unclear. CDR1 and CDR2 from the germline V gene are SNHLY and FYNNEI. The CDR3 has 15 residues. Trimming removed 5 bases at V and 0 bases at J, with 12 bases between. The DNA for the CDR3 is TGTGCCAGCAGTTCGGGTGGTCCGAGCACAGATACGCAGTATTTT. The encoded protein is CASSSGGPSTDTQYF.

V and J are TRBV7-9 and TRBJ1-1; D remains ambiguous. Germline values: CDR1 SEHNR, CDR2 FQNEAQ (reference sequence). Trimming removed 5 bases at V and 5 bases at J, with 27 bases between. The CDR3 consists of 18 residues. CDR3 sequence (DNA): TGTGCCAGCAGCGTACTAGTAGTGGGAACAAGGCAAGGGACTGAAGCTTTCTTT. The encoded protein is CASSVLVVGTRQGTEAFF. Drawing the rest from reference TRBV7-9 and TRBJ1-1, the complete variable domain is DTGVSQNPRHKITKRGQNVTFRCDPISEHNRLYWYRQTLGQGPEFLTYFQNEAQLEKSRLLSDRFSAERPKGSFSTLEIQRTEQGDSAMYLCASSVLVVGTRQGTEAFFGQGTRLTVV.

This chain uses TRBV4-2 with TRBJ2-5; perhaps TRBD2 as D (6 bases). The end of the DNA is better explained by TRBJ2-7, so the J call may be wrong. The CDR3 loop spans 13 amino acids. Germline V gene data show CDR1 as LGHNA and CDR2 as YNFKEQ. The CDR3 DNA reads as TGTGCCAGCAGCCTGGGACTTTCCTACGAGCAGTACTTC. It yields the protein CASSLGLSYEQYF.

The chain joins TRBV7-2 to TRBJ1-2; TRBD1 matches 12 bases. Looked up from germline, CDR1 is SGHTA and CDR2 is FQGNSA. The CDR3 extends over 17 amino acids. Trimming cost V 7 bases and J 0 bases; bases outside gene matches: 9. The CDR3 is CASTLGTGGKANYGYTF. In DNA form, the CDR3 reads TGTGCCAGCACCCTAGGGACAGGGGGCAAAGCTAACTATGGCTACACCTTC.

The rearrangement uses TRBV19 and TRBJ2-5; 8 bases are shared with TRBD2. With V trimmed by 4 bases and J by 3 bases, 13 bases remained unmatched. Germline-derived CDR1 and CDR2 are LNHDA and SQIVND (reference sequence). The CDR3 length is 17 residues. This chain's CDR3 is CASSTTVLRAGEETQYF. In DNA form, the CDR3 reads TGTGCCAGTAGTACGACCGTTCTAAGAGCGGGGGAAGAGACCCAGTACTTC.

The V and J genes are TRBV6-5 and TRBJ2-7, with D possibly TRBD1 on 6 matching bases. This CDR3 region has 14 residues. Germline lookup yields CDR1 MNHEY and CDR2 SVGAGI. Trimming left V 2 bases short and J 5 bases short, with 13 bases between. The CDR3 bases are TGTGCCAGCAGTTACGTATCAGGGGTAGACGAGCAGTACTTC. Translation: CASSYVSGVDEQYF.

The CDR3 spells CASSYDRVVYEQYF. The CDR3, as DNA: TGTGCCAGCAGCTACGACAGGGTGGTCTACGAGCAGTACTTC. This sequence joins TRBV5-5 and TRBJ2-7, with TRBD1 matching 7 bases. The CDR3 sequence is 14 residues long. Trimming removed 3 bases from V and 3 bases from J; junction bases left unmatched: 6. In germline, CDR1 is SGHKS, CDR2 YYEKEE (reference sequence).

The chain employs TRBV27 and TRBJ2-3; TRBD2 matches 9 bases. From germline, CDR1 is MNHEY and CDR2 SMNVEV (reference sequence). The CDR3 is made up of 16 amino acids. V trimming: 8 bases; J trimming: 2 bases; junction bases outside the gene matches: 11. The CDR3 sequence: CASFGRIAGVTDTQYF. Written as DNA, the CDR3 is TGTGCCAGCTTCGGGAGGATAGCGGGGGTCACAGATACGCAGTATTTT.

V usage is TRBV6-4 and J usage is TRBJ2-1; possibly TRBD2 for D (6 bases). Trimming took off 5 bases at V and 3 bases at J, with 14 bases between the two ends. The CDR3 has 15 residues. Germline CDR1 reads MRHNA; CDR2 reads SNTAGT. The CDR3, as DNA: TGTGCCAGCAGTCCAACTCTGGGGGGCTACAATGAGCAGTTCTTC. Protein: CASSPTLGGYNEQFF.

V gene TRBV28 combines with J gene TRBJ1-5, with D maybe TRBD1 (6 bases). Trimming took 5 bases from V and 3 from J, leaving 11 bases between them. The CDR3 length is 14 residues. Per the germline V gene, CDR1 is MDHEN and CDR2 is SYDVKM. Here the CDR3 reads CASSLWGPNQPQHF. CDR3 sequence (DNA): TGTGCCAGCAGTCTGTGGGGGCCCAATCAGCCCCAGCATTTT.

The chain couples TRBV7-9 to TRBJ1-4; 7 nucleotides line up with TRBD1. The CDR3 has 18 amino acids. The V segment lost 1 base and the J segment 0 bases; nucleotides outside the gene matches: 8. CDR1 SEHNR and CDR2 FQNEAQ come from the germline V gene (reference sequence). The CDR3 DNA is TGTGCCAGCAGCTTAGTCGGGGACGGACAGGCAACTAATGAAAAACTGTTTTTT. Its protein product is CASSLVGDGQATNEKLFF. The variable domain in full, completed from reference TRBV7-9 and TRBJ1-4, reads DTGVSQNPRHKITKRGQNVTFRCDPISEHNRLYWYRQTLGQGPEFLTYFQNEAQLEKSRLLSDRFSAERPKGSFSTLEIQRTEQGDSAMYLCASSLVGDGQATNEKLFFGSGTQLSVL.